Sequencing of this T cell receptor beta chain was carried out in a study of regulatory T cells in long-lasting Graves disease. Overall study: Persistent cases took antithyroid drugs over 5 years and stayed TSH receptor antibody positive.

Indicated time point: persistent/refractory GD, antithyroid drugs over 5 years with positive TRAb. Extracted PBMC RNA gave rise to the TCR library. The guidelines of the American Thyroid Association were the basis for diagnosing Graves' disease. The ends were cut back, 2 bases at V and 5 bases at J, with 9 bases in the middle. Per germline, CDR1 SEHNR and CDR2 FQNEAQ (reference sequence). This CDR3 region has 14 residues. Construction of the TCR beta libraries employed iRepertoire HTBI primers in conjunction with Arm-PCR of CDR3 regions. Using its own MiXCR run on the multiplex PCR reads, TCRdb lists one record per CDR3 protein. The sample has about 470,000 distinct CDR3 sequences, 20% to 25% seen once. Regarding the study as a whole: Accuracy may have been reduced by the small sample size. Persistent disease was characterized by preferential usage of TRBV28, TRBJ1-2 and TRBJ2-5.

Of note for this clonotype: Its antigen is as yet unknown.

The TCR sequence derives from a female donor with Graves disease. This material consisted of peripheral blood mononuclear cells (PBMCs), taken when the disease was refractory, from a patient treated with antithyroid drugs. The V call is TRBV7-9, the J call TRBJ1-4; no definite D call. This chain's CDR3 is CASSLYRVNEKLFF. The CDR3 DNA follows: TGTGCCAGCAGCTTATACCGGGTAAATGAAAAACTGTTTTTT.